The next 28 T cell receptor beta chains were all read from a single sample in a study of technical replicates of blood from several donors. TCRdb's copy holds only in-frame clones and misses some; the assay was immunoSEQ multiplex PCR. Of approximately 70,000 clones in the sample, more than 85% are singletons; the top ten hold around 4.5%. Material: PBMCs. All receptors derive from a human donor in good health. Some clones in this sample may be carry-over from other donors' samples.

The V gene is TRBV5-4, the J gene TRBJ2-3, with TRBD1 identical over 8 bases. Germline CDR1 reads SGHNT; CDR2 reads YYREEE (reference sequence). The V gene end was trimmed by 4 bases and the J gene end by 2 bases; junction bases not matched to a gene: 9. The CDR3 contains 16 residues. The DNA of the CDR3 is TGTGCCAGCAGCGTAGGACAGGGACTTATCACAGATACGCAGTATTTT. Translating it yields CASSVGQGLITDTQYF.

V and J are TRBV6-4 and TRBJ2-1, with D perhaps matching TRBD1 (6 bases). Per the germline V gene, CDR1 is MRHNA and CDR2 is SNTAGT. The CDR3 is 15 amino acids. The V gene lost 4 bases and the J gene lost 4 bases, with 14 bases spanning the gap. This CDR3 is CASSATGTIYNEQFF. The CDR3 DNA sequence: TGTGCCAGCAGTGCTACGGGGACAATTTACAATGAGCAGTTCTTC.

The chain couples TRBV11-1 to TRBJ1-3; D remains unclear. The germline gives CDR1 SGHAT, CDR2 FQDESV (reference sequence). V was shortened by 7 bases and J by 2 bases, with 15 bases between the two germline ends. The CDR3 has 15 amino acids. The CDR3 bases are TGTGCCAGCACCCAAGGACTGACGACTGGAAACACCATATATTTT. It translates to CASTQGLTTGNTIYF.

The rearrangement joins TRBV7-2 to TRBJ1-2; the D gene is possibly TRBD1 (5 bases). CDR1 SGHTA and CDR2 FQGNSA come from the germline V gene. The CDR3 consists of 13 residues. V was pared by 5 bases and J by 7 bases, with 14 bases between. CDR3 protein: CASSPARGRGYTF. The CDR3 coding sequence is TGTGCCAGCAGCCCCGCAAGGGGCCGTGGCTACACCTTC.

This clone occurred once. The chain employs TRBV19 and TRBJ2-5, with D tentatively TRBD2 (6 bases). The germline gives CDR1 LNHDA, CDR2 SQIVND (reference sequence). The CDR3 extends over 12 amino acids. The V gene lost 5 bases and the J gene lost 7 bases, with 11 bases spanning the gap. Here the CDR3 DNA reads TGTGCCAGTAGTGGCCCAGCGGGGACCCAGTACTTC. Translated, it gives CASSGPAGTQYF.

The chain couples TRBV7-2 to TRBJ2-5, with 9 bases identical to TRBD2. CDR1 and CDR2 (germline): SGHTA, FQGNSA. Trimming took 1 base from V and 6 from J; bases not matched to a gene: 6. CDR3 length: 15 amino acids. CDR3 in amino acids: CASSLGAGGEQTQYF. CDR3 in DNA: TGTGCCAGCAGCTTAGGAGCGGGAGGCGAACAGACCCAGTACTTC. The full variable domain, in which reference TRBV7-2 and TRBJ2-5 provide the parts outside the CDR3, is GAGVSQSPSNKVTEKGKDVELRCDPISGHTALYWYRQSLGQGLEFLIYFQGNSAPDKSGLPSDRFSAERTGGSVSTLTIQRTQQEDSAVYLCASSLGAGGEQTQYFGPGTRLLVL.

Only one count was recorded for this clone. The rearrangement uses TRBV4-3 and TRBJ1-6; D is uncertain. Trimming cost V 0 bases and J 7 bases, with 7 bases left between them. CDR3 length: 14 residues. Germline V lookup: CDR1 LGHNA, CDR2 YSLEER. CDR3 loop: CASSQDNLNSPLHF. The CDR3 coding sequence is TGCGCCAGCAGCCAAGATAACTTGAATTCACCCCTCCACTTT.

This chain joins TRBV7-9 and TRBJ2-3; 12 bases fit TRBD2. CDR3 length equals 16 residues. CDR1 and CDR2 from the germline V gene are SEHNR and FQNEAQ (reference sequence). The J segment lost 2 bases and the V segment lost 4 bases, leaving 4 bases of the junction unmatched. CDR3 sequence reads: CASSYRTSGNTDTQYF. CDR3 nucleotides: TGTGCCAGCAGCTACCGGACTAGCGGGAACACAGATACGCAGTATTTT.

This clone is medium-sized within its sample. The chain is built from TRBV5-1 and TRBJ2-2; TRBD2 agrees at 16 bases. V lost 4 bases to trimming and J lost 1 base; unmatched junction nucleotides: 13. CDR1 SGHRS and CDR2 YFSETQ come from the germline V gene. This CDR3 is built from 21 residues. CDR3 in amino acids: CASSPEPGTSGRVGNTGELFF. In DNA form, the CDR3 reads TGCGCCAGCAGCCCCGAACCCGGGACTAGCGGGAGGGTGGGGAACACCGGGGAGCTGTTTTTT.

This chain connects TRBV9 to TRBJ2-1; 10 bases are a match to TRBD2. With V trimmed by 4 bases and J by 4 bases, 11 bases remained unmatched. The CDR3 totals 17 residues. Germline assignment: CDR1 SGDLS and CDR2 YYNGEE. The CDR3 DNA reads TGTGCCAGCAGCACCCCTTGGCTAGCGGGGGAGTACAATGAGCAGTTCTTC. This codes for CASSTPWLAGEYNEQFF.

This chain joins TRBV9 and TRBJ1-1, with D possibly matching TRBD1 (5 bases). Germline loops: CDR1 SGDLS, CDR2 YYNGEE. V was shortened by 0 bases and J by 5 bases, with 20 bases between the two germline ends. The CDR3 sequence is 17 residues long. DNA for the CDR3: TGTGCCAGCAGCGTAGTTGGGTCGCGGCAGGGACTGACTGAAGCTTTCTTT. Its protein product is CASSVVGSRQGLTEAFF.

This clone was detected only once. The V call is TRBV7-3, the J call TRBJ2-3; D unresolved. The CDR3 is made up of 13 amino acids. Trimming removed 5 bases from V and 6 bases from J, with 12 bases in between. Germline CDR1 and CDR2: SGHTA and FQGTGA. The CDR3 is CASSTQTTDTQYF. The DNA of the CDR3 is TGTGCCAGCAGCACACAGACCACGGATACGCAGTATTTT.

This chain connects TRBV5-6 to TRBJ1-5; D ambiguous. V was shortened by 4 bases and J by 3 bases, with 11 bases between the two germline ends. The CDR3 runs 14 residues. Germline V gives CDR1 SGHDT, CDR2 YYEEEE. The CDR3 reads CASSNGLSNQPQHF. CDR3 nucleotides: TGTGCCAGCAGCAATGGACTGTCCAATCAGCCCCAGCATTTT.

As for this clone: Other DNA sequences from this sample encode an identical CDR3 as well. In nucleotides, the CDR3 is TGTGCCAGTAGTATAGTGCAGAGCAATCAGCCCCAGCATTTT. Protein: CASSIVQSNQPQHF. J is TRBJ1-5 and V is TRBV19, with D unclear. The V end lost 1 base, the J end lost 1 base, and 5 bases lay between the germline ends. The germline V gene encodes CDR1 LNHDA and CDR2 SQIVND (reference sequence). The CDR3 is made up of 14 amino acids. The whole variable domain, filled in from reference TRBV19 and TRBJ1-5, reads DGGITQSPKYLFRKEGQNVTLSCEQNLNHDAMYWYRQDPGQGLRLIYYSQIVNDFQKGDIAEGYSVSREKKESFPLTVTSAQKNPTAFYLCASSIVQSNQPQHFGDGTRLSIL.

The rearrangement links TRBV5-4 to TRBJ2-5; 11 bases match TRBD2. The V gene's germline CDR1 is SGHNT and CDR2 YYREEE (reference sequence). This CDR3 has 15 amino acids. The junction had 8 bases not matched to a gene; V was cut back by 5 bases and J by 5 bases. CDR3 in DNA: TGTGCCAGCAGTTTGCTAGCGGGAGGCGGTGAGACCCAGTACTTC. Its protein product is CASSLLAGGGETQYF.

The genes are TRBV11-1 and TRBJ2-7, with D perhaps matching TRBD2 (6 bases). V was clipped by 5 bases and J by 6 bases, with 14 bases between them. CDR1 SGHAT and CDR2 FQDESV come from the germline V gene (reference sequence). This CDR3 region has 13 residues. This chain's CDR3 is CASSLGGPGEQYF. CDR3 coding DNA: TGTGCCAGCAGCCTCGGGGGACCGGGCGAGCAGTACTTC. The full variable domain, completed using reference TRBV11-1 and TRBJ2-7, is EAEVAQSPRYKITEKSQAVAFWCDPISGHATLYWYRQILGQGPELLVQFQDESVVDDSQLPKDRFSAERLKGVDSTLKIQPAELGDSAMYLCASSLGGPGEQYFGPGTRLTVT.

In this sample, this clone turned up once. The V call is TRBV15, the J call TRBJ2-1, with 8 bases fitting TRBD2. The CDR3 is 16 residues long. Germline V lookup: CDR1 LNHNV, CDR2 YYDKDF (reference sequence). V gave up 3 bases and J gave up 3 bases; unmatched junction bases: 7. Written as DNA, the CDR3 is TGTGCCACCAGCAGGGCCGGGACTAGGGTCTACAATGAGCAGTTCTTC. As protein: CATSRAGTRVYNEQFF.

The chain uses TRBV18 and TRBJ2-5; 9 nucleotides align to TRBD2. V shed 2 bases, J shed 5 bases, and the junction held 15 bases outside the gene matches. The germline gives CDR1 KGHSH, CDR2 LQKENI. The CDR3 consists of 18 residues. CDR3 sequence: CASSPDGVIAGEGETQYF. In DNA, the CDR3 is TGTGCCAGCTCACCAGATGGTGTGATAGCGGGAGAGGGGGAGACCCAGTACTTC.

The chain is built from TRBV9 and TRBJ1-5; no definite D call. The V end lost 0 bases, the J end lost 5 bases, and 6 bases lay between the germline ends. CDR1 and CDR2 from the germline V gene are SGDLS and YYNGEE. The CDR3 is made up of 13 amino acids. CDR3 loop: CASSVGPHQPQHF. The DNA for the CDR3 is TGTGCCAGCAGCGTAGGGCCACATCAGCCCCAGCATTTT.

Remarks on this clone: At one end the junction does not follow the germline gene, possibly because of a read error. The CDR3 DNA follows: TGTGCCAGAAGGGAGGATCCGGGACAAAGAGCAATAACCTTT. Translation gives CARREDPGQRAITF. V is TRBV5-3 and J is TRBJ1-1; TRBD1 is a possible D gene (6 bases). TRBV5-3 is treated as an ORF (open reading frame) with a function not yet certain. CDR3 length equals 14 residues.

The CDR3 bases are TGTGCCAGTACTCCCGGGGGAGGGGGCACTGAAGCTTTCTTT. Its protein product is CASTPGGGGTEAFF. The J gene is TRBJ1-1, the V gene TRBV19; D may be TRBD1 (6 bases). The CDR3 length is 14 residues. The V end lost 7 bases, the J end lost 4 bases, and 16 bases lay between the germline ends. The V gene's germline CDR1 is LNHDA and CDR2 SQIVND (reference sequence).

The chain uses TRBV30 and TRBJ1-5; the D gene is possibly TRBD1 (6 bases). The CDR3 has 16 residues. Germline CDR1 and CDR2: GTSNPN and SVGIG (reference sequence). V lost 0 bases and J 0 bases, leaving 12 bases between the germline ends. The CDR3 DNA sequence: TGTGCCTGGAGTGTCGGGACATCCGGTAGCAATCAGCCCCAGCATTTT. Translated, it gives CAWSVGTSGSNQPQHF.

The chain joins TRBV10-3 to TRBJ1-5, with 8 positions matching TRBD1. The CDR3 extends over 13 amino acids. With 6 bases clipped from V and 8 bases from J, the junction kept 6 bases outside the gene matches. The germline gives CDR1 ENHRY, CDR2 SYGVKD. In DNA form, the CDR3 reads TGTGCCATCAGAGACAGGGGTGGTGAGCCCCAGCATTTT. It is translated as CAIRDRGGEPQHF.

This chain connects TRBV7-6 to TRBJ2-7; 9 nucleotides align to TRBD1. The CDR3 sequence is 13 residues long. Germline V gene lookup returns CDR1 SGHVS and CDR2 FNYEAQ. Trimming removed 3 bases from V and 6 bases from J; junction bases left unmatched: 3. The CDR3 nucleotides read TGTGCCAGCAGCTTGGGACAGGGTGCCGAGCAGTACTTC. Its protein is CASSLGQGAEQYF.

The V gene is TRBV7-9, the J gene TRBJ2-7; 7 positions agree with TRBD2. V lost 5 bases and J lost 0; bases outside the gene matches: 7. Germline V gene data show CDR1 as SEHNR and CDR2 as FQNEAQ (reference sequence). This CDR3 comprises 15 residues. CDR3 DNA sequence: TGTGCCAGCAGCCCCGCGGGGGTAAGCTCCTACGAGCAGTACTTC. This codes for CASSPAGVSSYEQYF.

This sequence joins TRBV6-1 and TRBJ2-5; 7 nucleotides line up with TRBD2. The CDR3 consists of 16 residues. Trimming cost V 0 bases and J 5 bases; bases outside gene matches: 9. CDR1 is MNHNS and CDR2 is SASEGT in the germline V gene. CDR3 residues: CASSEARGGGRETQYF. CDR3 DNA sequence: TGTGCCAGCAGTGAAGCGCGAGGCGGGGGACGTGAGACCCAGTACTTC.

The V and J genes are TRBV7-2 and TRBJ2-2, with 14 bases matching TRBD2. V dropped 5 bases and J dropped 7; count of bases not matched to a gene: 6. The CDR3 is 16 amino acids. CDR1 is SGHTA and CDR2 is FQGNSA in the germline V gene. CDR3 coding DNA: TGTGCCAGCAGCCCGACTAGCGGGGGGGCCTACGGGGAGCTGTTTTTT. Its protein product is CASSPTSGGAYGELFF.

The J gene is TRBJ2-3, the V gene TRBV11-2, with 7 bases fitting TRBD2. Germline V gives CDR1 SGHAT, CDR2 FQNNGV. V gave up 5 bases and J gave up 3 bases; unmatched junction bases: 14. This CDR3 spans 17 amino acids. As DNA, the CDR3 is TGTGCCAGCAGCCCCATTCAAGCGGGATTAGGGACAGATACGCAGTATTTT. Protein: CASSPIQAGLGTDTQYF.